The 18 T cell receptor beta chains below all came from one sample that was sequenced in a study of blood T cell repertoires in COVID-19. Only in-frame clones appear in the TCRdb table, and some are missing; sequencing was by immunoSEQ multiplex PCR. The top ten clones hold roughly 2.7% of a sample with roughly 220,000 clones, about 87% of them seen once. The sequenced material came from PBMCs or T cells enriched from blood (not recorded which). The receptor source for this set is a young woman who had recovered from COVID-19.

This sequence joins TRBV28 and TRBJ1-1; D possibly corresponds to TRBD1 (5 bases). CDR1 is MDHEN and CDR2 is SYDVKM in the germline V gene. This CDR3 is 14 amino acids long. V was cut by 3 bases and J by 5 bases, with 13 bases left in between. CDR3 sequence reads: CASSFGREGTEAFF. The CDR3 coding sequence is TGTGCCAGCAGTTTTGGCAGGGAGGGGACTGAAGCTTTCTTT.

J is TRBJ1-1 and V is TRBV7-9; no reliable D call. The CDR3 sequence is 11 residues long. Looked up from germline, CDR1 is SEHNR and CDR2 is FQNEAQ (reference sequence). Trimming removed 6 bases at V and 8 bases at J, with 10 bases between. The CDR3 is CASRPYREAFF. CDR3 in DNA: TGTGCCAGCAGGCCCTACCGGGAAGCTTTCTTT.

In DNA, the CDR3 is TGTGCCAGCAGCCAGAGGGATCAGGGAGGGAATGAGGATTCACCCCTCCACTTT. Translated, it gives CASSQRDQGGNEDSPLHF. The chain recombines TRBV3-1 (or the pseudogene TRBV3-2) with TRBJ1-6, with D possibly matching TRBD1 (5 bases). This CDR3 is 18 amino acids long. V lost 3 bases to trimming and J lost 8 bases, with 23 bases between them. Germline V gene lookup returns CDR1 LGHDT and CDR2 YNNKEL (reference sequence).

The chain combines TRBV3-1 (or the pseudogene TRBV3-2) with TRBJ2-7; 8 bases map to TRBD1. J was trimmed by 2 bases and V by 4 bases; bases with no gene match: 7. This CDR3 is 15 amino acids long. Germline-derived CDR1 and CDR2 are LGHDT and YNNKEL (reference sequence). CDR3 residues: CASSLRQGSAYEQYF. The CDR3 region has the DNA TGTGCCAGCAGCCTCCGACAGGGGAGTGCCTACGAGCAGTACTTC.

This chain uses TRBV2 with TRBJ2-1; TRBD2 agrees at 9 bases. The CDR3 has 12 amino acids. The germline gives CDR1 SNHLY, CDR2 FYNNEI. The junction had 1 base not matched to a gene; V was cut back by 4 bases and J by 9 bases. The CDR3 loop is CASSGGLAEQFF. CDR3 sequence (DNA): TGTGCCAGCAGTGGGGGACTAGCTGAGCAGTTCTTC.

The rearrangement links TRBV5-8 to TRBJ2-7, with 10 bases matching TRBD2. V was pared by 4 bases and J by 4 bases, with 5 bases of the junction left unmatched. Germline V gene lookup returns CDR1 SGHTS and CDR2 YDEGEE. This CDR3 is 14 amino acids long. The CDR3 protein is CASSQKTSGYEQYF. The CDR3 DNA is TGTGCCAGCAGCCAAAAGACTAGCGGGTACGAGCAGTACTTC.

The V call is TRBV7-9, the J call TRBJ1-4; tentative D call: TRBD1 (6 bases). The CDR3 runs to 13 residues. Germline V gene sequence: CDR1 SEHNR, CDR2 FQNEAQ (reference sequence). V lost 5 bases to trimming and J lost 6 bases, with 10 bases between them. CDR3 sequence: CASSRDNYEKLFF. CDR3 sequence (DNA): TGTGCCAGCAGCCGGGACAATTATGAAAAACTGTTTTTT. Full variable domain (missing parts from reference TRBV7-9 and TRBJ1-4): DTGVSQNPRHKITKRGQNVTFRCDPISEHNRLYWYRQTLGQGPEFLTYFQNEAQLEKSRLLSDRFSAERPKGSFSTLEIQRTEQGDSAMYLCASSRDNYEKLFFGSGTQLSVL.

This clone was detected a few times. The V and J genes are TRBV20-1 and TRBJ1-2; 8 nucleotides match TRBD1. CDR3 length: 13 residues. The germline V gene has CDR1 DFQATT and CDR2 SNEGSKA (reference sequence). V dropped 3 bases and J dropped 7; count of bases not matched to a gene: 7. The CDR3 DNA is TGCAGTGCTAGTCGAGACAGGGGTTTTGGCTACACCTTC. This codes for CSASRDRGFGYTF.

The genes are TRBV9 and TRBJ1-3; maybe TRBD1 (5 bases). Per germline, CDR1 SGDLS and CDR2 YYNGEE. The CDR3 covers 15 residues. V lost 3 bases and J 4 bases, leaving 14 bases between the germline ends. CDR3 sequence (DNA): TGTGCCAGCAGCGAAGCAGGGCACCCGGGAAACACCATATATTTT. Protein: CASSEAGHPGNTIYF.

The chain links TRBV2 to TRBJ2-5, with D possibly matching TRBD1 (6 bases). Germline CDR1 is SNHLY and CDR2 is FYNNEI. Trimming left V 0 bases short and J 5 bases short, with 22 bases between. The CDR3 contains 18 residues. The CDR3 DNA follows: TGTGCCAGCAGTGAAGCGACGATACAGGGTAAAATCGGGGAGACCCAGTACTTC. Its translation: CASSEATIQGKIGETQYF.

The CDR3 sequence: CASSYYSPRNQPQHF. The CDR3 nucleotides read TGTGCCAGCAGTTACTATAGCCCTCGCAATCAGCCCCAGCATTTT. This chain links TRBV6-2 or TRBV6-3 with TRBJ1-5; no definite D call. The germline V gene encodes CDR1 MNHEY and CDR2 SVGEGT. V lost 1 base and J lost 2, with 9 bases in between. The CDR3 extends over 15 amino acids.

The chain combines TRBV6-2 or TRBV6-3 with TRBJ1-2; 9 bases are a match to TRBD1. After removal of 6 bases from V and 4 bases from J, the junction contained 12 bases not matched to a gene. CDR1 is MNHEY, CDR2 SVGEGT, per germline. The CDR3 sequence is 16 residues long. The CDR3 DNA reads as TGTGCCAGCAGCACTGACAGGGGGTCAACTACCTATGGCTACACCTTC. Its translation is CASSTDRGSTTYGYTF.

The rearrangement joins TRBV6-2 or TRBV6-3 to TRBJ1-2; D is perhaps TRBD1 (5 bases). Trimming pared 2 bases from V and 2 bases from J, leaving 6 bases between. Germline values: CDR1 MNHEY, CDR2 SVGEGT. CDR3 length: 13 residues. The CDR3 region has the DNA TGTGCCAGCAGTTACGCAGGGAACTATGGCTACACCTTC. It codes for CASSYAGNYGYTF.

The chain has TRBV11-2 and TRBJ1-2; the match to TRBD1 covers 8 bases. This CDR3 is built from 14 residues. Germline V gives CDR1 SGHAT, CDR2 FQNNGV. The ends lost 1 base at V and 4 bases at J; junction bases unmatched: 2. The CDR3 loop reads CASSLGGQVYGYTF. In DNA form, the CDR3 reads TGTGCCAGCAGCTTAGGGGGACAGGTCTATGGCTACACCTTC. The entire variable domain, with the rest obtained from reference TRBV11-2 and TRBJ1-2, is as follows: EAGVAQSPRYKIIEKRQSVAFWCNPISGHATLYWYQQILGQGPKLLIQFQNNGVVDDSQLPKDRFSAERLKGVDSTLKIQPAKLEDSAVYLCASSLGGQVYGYTFGSGTRLTVV.

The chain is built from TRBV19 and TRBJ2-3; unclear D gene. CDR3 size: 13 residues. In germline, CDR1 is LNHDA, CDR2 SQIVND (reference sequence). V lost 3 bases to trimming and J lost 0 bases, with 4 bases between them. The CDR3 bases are TGTGCCAGTAGTATCGGGAGCACAGATACGCAGTATTTT. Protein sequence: CASSIGSTDTQYF. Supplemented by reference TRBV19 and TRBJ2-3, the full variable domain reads DGGITQSPKYLFRKEGQNVTLSCEQNLNHDAMYWYRQDPGQGLRLIYYSQIVNDFQKGDIAEGYSVSREKKESFPLTVTSAQKNPTAFYLCASSIGSTDTQYFGPGTRLTVL.

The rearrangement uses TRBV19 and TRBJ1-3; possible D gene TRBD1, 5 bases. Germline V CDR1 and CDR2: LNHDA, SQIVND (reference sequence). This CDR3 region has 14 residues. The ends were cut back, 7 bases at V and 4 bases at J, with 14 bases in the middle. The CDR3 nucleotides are TGTGCCAGTATTCCAGGGAACACAGGAAACACCATATATTTT. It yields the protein CASIPGNTGNTIYF.

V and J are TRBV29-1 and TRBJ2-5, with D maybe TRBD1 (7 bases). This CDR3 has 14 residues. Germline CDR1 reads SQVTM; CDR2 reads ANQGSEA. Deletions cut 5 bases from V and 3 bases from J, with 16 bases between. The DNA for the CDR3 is TGCAGCGTTATCAGACAGGGCGGGGAAGAGACCCAGTACTTC. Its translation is CSVIRQGGEETQYF.

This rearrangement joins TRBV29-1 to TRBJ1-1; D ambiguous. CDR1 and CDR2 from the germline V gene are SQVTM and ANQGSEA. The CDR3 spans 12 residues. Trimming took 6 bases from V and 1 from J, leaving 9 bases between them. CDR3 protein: CSVTATNTEAFF. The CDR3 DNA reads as TGCAGCGTAACAGCCACGAACACTGAAGCTTTCTTT.